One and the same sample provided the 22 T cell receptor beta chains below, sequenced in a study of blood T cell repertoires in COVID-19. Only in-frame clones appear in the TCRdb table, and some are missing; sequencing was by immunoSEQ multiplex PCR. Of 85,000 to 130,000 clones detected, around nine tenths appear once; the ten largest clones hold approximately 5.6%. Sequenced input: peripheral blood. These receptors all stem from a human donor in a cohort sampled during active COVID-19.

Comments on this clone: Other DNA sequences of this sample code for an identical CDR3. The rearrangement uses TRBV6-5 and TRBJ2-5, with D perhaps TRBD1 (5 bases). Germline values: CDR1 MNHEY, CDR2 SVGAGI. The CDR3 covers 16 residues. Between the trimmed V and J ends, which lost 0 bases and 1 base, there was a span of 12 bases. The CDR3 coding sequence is TGTGCCAGCAGTTACTCGGGGCCCCGGGCCCAAGAGACCCAGTACTTC. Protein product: CASSYSGPRAQETQYF.

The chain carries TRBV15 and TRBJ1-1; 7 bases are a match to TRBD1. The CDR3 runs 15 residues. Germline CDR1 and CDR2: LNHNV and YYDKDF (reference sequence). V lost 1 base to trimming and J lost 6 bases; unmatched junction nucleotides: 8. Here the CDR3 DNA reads TGTGCCACCAGCAGAGCCGGGACAGCCCGATCTGAAGCTTTCTTT. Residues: CATSRAGTARSEAFF.

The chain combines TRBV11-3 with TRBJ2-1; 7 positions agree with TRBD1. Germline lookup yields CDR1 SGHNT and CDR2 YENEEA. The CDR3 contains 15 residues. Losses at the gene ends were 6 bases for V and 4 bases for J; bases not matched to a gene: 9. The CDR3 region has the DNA TGTGCCAGCAGTCGAGGGGACAGCACTTACAATGAGCAGTTCTTC. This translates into CASSRGDSTYNEQFF.

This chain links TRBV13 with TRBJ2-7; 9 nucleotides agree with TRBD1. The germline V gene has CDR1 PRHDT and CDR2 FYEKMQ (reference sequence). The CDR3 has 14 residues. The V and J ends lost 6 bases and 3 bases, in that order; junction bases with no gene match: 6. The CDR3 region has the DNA TGTGCCAGCAGAACCGGGACAGGGAACTACGAGCAGTACTTC. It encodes CASRTGTGNYEQYF.

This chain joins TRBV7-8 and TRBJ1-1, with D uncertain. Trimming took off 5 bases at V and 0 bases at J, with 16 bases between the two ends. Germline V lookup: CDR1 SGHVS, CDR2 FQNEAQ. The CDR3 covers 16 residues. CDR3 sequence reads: CASSLSGPGMNTEAFF. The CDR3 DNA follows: TGTGCCAGCAGCCTCTCCGGTCCAGGAATGAACACTGAAGCTTTCTTT.

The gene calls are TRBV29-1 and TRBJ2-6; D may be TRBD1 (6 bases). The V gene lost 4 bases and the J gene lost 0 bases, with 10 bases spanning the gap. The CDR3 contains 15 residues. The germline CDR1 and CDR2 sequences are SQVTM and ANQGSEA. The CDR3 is CSVGGQTSGANVLTF. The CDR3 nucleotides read TGCAGCGTTGGAGGACAGACCTCTGGGGCCAACGTCCTGACTTTC.

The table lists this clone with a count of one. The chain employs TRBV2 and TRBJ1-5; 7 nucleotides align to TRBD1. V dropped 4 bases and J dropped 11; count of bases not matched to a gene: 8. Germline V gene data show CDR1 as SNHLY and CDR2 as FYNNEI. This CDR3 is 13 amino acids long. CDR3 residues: CASSGIGGQAQHF. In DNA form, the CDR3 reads TGTGCCAGCAGTGGGATAGGGGGCCAGGCCCAGCATTTT.

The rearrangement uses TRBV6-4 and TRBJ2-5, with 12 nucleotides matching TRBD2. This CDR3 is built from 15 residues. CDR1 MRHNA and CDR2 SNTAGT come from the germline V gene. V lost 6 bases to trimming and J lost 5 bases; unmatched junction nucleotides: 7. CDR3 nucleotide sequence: TGTGCCAGCAGCCAGACTAGCGGGAGTGGGGAGACCCAGTACTTC. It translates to CASSQTSGSGETQYF.

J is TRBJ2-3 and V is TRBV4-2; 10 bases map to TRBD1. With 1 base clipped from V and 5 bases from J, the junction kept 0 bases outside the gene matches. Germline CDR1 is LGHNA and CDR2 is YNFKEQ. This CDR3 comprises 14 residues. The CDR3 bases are TGTGCCAGCAGCCAAGGGACAGGGGGAGATACGCAGTATTTT. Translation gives CASSQGTGGDTQYF.

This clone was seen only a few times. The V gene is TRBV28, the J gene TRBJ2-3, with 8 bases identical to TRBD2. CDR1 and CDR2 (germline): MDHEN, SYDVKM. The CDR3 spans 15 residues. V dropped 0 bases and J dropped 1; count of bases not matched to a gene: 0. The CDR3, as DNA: TGTGCCAGCAGTTTATGGACTAGCGGCACAGATACGCAGTATTTT. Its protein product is CASSLWTSGTDTQYF.

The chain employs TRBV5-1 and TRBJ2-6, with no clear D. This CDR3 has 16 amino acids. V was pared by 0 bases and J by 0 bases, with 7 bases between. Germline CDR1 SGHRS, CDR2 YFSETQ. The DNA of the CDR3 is TGCGCCAGCAGCTTGGTCCCGCGCTCTGGGGCCAACGTCCTGACTTTC. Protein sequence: CASSLVPRSGANVLTF.

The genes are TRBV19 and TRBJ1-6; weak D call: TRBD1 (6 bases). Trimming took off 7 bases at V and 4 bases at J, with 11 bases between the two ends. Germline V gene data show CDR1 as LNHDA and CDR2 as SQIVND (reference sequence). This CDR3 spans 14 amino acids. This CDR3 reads CASTLDSYNSPLHF. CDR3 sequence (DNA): TGTGCCAGTACCTTGGACAGTTATAATTCACCCCTCCACTTT.

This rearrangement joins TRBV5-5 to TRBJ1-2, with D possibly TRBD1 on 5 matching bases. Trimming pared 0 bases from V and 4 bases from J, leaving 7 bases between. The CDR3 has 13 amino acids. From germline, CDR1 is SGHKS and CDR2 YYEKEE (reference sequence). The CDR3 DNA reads TGTGCCAGCAGCTTGGAACAGGTCTATGGCTACACCTTC. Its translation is CASSLEQVYGYTF.

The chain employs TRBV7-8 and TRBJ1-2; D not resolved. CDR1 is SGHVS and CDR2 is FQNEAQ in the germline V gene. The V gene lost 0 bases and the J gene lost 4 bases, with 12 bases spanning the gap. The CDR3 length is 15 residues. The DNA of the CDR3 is TGTGCCAGCAGCTTAGCGCTGGGCCGGCCCTATGGCTACACCTTC. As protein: CASSLALGRPYGYTF. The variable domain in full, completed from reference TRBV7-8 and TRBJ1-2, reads GAGVSQSPRYKVAKRGQDVALRCDPISGHVSLFWYQQALGQGPEFLTYFQNEAQLDKSGLPSDRFFAERPEGSVSTLKIQRTQQEDSAVYLCASSLALGRPYGYTFGSGTRLTVV.

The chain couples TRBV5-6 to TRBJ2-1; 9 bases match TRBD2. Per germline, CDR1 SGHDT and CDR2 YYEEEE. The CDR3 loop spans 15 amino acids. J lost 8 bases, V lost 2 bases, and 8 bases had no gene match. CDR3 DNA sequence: TGTGCCAGCAGCTTCAGGATTAGCGGGAGTGATGAGCAGTTCTTC. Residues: CASSFRISGSDEQFF.

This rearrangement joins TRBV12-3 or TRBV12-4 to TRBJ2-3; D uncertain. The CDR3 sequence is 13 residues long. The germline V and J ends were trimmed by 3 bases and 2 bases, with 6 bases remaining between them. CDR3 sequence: CASSFGPTDTQYF. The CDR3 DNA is TGTGCCAGCAGTTTTGGGCCCACAGATACGCAGTATTTT.

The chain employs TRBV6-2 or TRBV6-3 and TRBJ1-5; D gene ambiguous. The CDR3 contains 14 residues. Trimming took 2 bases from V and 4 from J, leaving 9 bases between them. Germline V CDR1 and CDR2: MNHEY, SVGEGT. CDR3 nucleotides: TGTGCCAGCAGTTACCACTCGTCTAATCAGCCCCAGCATTTT. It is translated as CASSYHSSNQPQHF.

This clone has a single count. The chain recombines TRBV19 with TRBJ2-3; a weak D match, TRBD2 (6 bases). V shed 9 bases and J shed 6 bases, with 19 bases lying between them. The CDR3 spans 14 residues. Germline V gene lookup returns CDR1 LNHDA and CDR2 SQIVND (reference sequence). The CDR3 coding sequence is TGTGCCAGCGCGAGCCTTACTAGCTTGGATACGCAGTATTTT. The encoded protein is CASASLTSLDTQYF.

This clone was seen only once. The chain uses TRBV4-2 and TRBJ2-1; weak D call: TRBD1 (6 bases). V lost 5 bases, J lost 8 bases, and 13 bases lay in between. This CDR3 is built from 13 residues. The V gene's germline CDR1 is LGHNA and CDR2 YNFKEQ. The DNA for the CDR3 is TGTGCCAGCAGCTTCAAGACAGGCGATGAGCAGTTCTTC. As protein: CASSFKTGDEQFF.

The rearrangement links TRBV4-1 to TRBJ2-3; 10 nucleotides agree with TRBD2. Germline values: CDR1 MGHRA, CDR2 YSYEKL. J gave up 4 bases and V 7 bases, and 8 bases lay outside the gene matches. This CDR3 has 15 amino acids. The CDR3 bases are TGCGCCAGCACCCCAGCGGGAGGGCTTGCAGATACGCAGTATTTT. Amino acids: CASTPAGGLADTQYF.

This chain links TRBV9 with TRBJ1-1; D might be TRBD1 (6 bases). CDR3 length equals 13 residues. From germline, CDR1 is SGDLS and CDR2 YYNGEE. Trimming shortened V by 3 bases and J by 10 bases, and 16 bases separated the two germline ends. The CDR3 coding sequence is TGTGCCAGCAGCGGAAGCCCAGGGGAGGGAGCTTTCTTT. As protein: CASSGSPGEGAFF.

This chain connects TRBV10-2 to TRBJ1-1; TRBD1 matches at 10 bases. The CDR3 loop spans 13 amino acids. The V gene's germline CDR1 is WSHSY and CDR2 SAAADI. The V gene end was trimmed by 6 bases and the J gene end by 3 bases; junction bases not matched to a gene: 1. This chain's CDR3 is CASRDRGYTEAFF. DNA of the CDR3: TGCGCCAGCAGGGACAGGGGGTACACTGAAGCTTTCTTT.